A selection of T cell receptor beta chains follows, all from one sample in a study of blood T cell repertoires in COVID-19. Assay used: immunoSEQ multiplex PCR; TCRdb lists only in-frame clones, some missing. The data show a few hundred thousand clones, with approximately 86% seen just once and over 6% held by the top ten. The sequenced material came from peripheral blood. These receptors all stem from a woman in her seventies with active or convalescent COVID-19. Both conserved end residues are part of each CDR3. A D gene is named only where the DNA matches it firmly. The listing skips clone size in some rows; elsewhere it reads once, few, many or a size class.

>TRBD1|-|TRBJ1-3|TRBV9
CASSVFDRGTDTIYF
TGTGCCAGCAGCGTTTTTGACAGGGGAACGGACACCATATATTTT
>-|few|TRBJ1-1|TRBV5-1
CASSSGGGFNTEAFF
TGCGCCAGCAGCTCGGGTGGGGGGTTTAACACTGAAGCTTTCTTT
>-|-|TRBJ1-1|TRBV7-8
CASSSQVTTEAFF
TGTGCCAGCAGCTCCCAGGTGACCACTGAAGCTTTCTTT
>-|-|TRBJ1-1|TRBV5-4
CASRISGNTEAFF
TGTGCCAGCAGGATCTCCGGGAACACTGAAGCTTTCTTT
>TRBD2|-|TRBJ2-5|TRBV5-6
CASSLNLLAGQETQYF
TGTGCCAGCAGCTTAAATCTATTAGCGGGTCAAGAGACCCAGTACTTC
>-|-|TRBJ1-1|TRBV5-1
CASSLGRITEAFF
TGCGCCAGCAGCTTGGGGAGGATCACTGAAGCTTTCTTT
>-|once|TRBJ1-5|TRBV25-1
CASSETSGTSLSNQPQHF
TGTGCCAGCAGTGAAACATCCGGGACATCCTTAAGCAATCAGCCCCAGCATTTT
>-|-|TRBJ1-1|TRBV19
CASSPRRDTEAFF
TGTGCCAGTAGTCCACGTCGCGACACTGAAGCTTTCTTT
>TRBD1|-|TRBJ1-4|TRBV7-2
CASSLAGTANEKLFF
TGTGCCAGCAGCTTAGCTGGGACAGCTAATGAAAAACTGTTTTTT
>TRBD2|few|TRBJ2-1|TRBV11-3
CASSRGGLQNEQFF
TGTGCCAGCAGCCGGGGGGGCTTGCAGAATGAGCAGTTCTTC
>-|once|TRBJ2-7|TRBV5-1
CASSRRDSGYEQYF
TGCGCCAGCAGCCGACGGGACTCGGGATACGAGCAGTACTTC
>TRBD1|-|TRBJ2-3|TRBV5-1
CASSEGAKTDTQYF
TGCGCCAGCAGCGAGGGGGCAAAGACAGATACGCAGTATTTT
>TRBD1|-|TRBJ1-1|TRBV6-2/TRBV6-3
CASSYSTGLGFGTDTEAFF
TGTGCCAGCAGTTACTCGACAGGGTTGGGTTTCGGGACGGACACTGAAGCTTTCTTT
>TRBD1|-|TRBJ1-5|TRBV6-5
CASSLDRDQPQHF
TGTGCCAGCAGTCTTGACAGGGATCAGCCCCAGCATTTT
>-|-|TRBJ2-2|TRBV19
CASSIPTGELFF
TGTGCCAGTAGTATACCTACCGGGGAGCTGTTTTTT
>TRBD1|once|TRBJ2-1|TRBV28
CASSLSTGSSYNEQFF
TGTGCCAGCAGTTTATCGACAGGGAGCTCCTACAATGAGCAGTTCTTC
>-|-|TRBJ2-1|TRBV19
CASIRGAENNEQFF
TGTGCCAGTATAAGGGGCGCGGAAAACAATGAGCAGTTCTTC
>-|-|TRBJ1-1|TRBV6-5
CASSYGQGGTEAFF
TGTGCCAGCAGTTACGGGCAGGGCGGCACTGAAGCTTTCTTT
>-|-|TRBJ1-2|TRBV15
CATSRTDSFPHGYTF
TGTGCCACCAGCAGAACGGACAGTTTCCCCCATGGCTACACCTTC
>TRBD1|-|TRBJ1-4|TRBV29-1
CSVGGGQGSEKLFF
TGCAGCGTTGGAGGGGGACAGGGAAGTGAAAAACTGTTTTTT
>TRBD2|-|TRBJ2-1|TRBV5-1
CASSLGREGEQFF
TGCGCCAGCAGCTTAGGGAGGGAAGGTGAGCAGTTCTTC
>TRBD2|once|TRBJ2-1|TRBV4-3
CASSLSAGRHNEQFF
TGCGCCAGCAGCCTTTCAGCGGGGAGACACAATGAGCAGTTCTTC
>-|-|TRBJ2-7|TRBV6-2/TRBV6-3
CASSSLEARSYEQYF
TGTGCCAGCAGTTCCTTAGAAGCGAGATCCTACGAGCAGTACTTC
>-|-|TRBJ2-2|TRBV27
CASSLSGSWNTGELFF
TGTGCCAGCAGCCTTTCCGGGAGTTGGAACACCGGGGAGCTGTTTTTT
>TRBD2|-|TRBJ2-3|TRBV11-3
CASSLSSGGVADTQYF
TGTGCCAGCAGCTTATCTAGCGGGGGGGTAGCAGATACGCAGTATTTT
>-|-|TRBJ2-7|TRBV25-1
CASSEPGDRSYEQYF
TGTGCCAGCAGTGAGCCAGGCGACCGGTCCTACGAGCAGTACTTC
>-|-|TRBJ1-6|TRBV7-2
CASSLDTGSYNSPLHF
TGTGCCAGCAGCTTAGATACAGGTTCCTATAATTCACCCCTCCACTTT
>-|-|TRBJ1-2|TRBV19
CASSEEPHPGKGYTF
TGTGCCAGTAGTGAGGAGCCTCACCCGGGGAAAGGCTACACCTTC
>-|-|TRBJ1-2|TRBV6-5
CASSPNSLVNYGYTF
TGTGCCAGCAGTCCTAACTCACTGGTTAACTATGGCTACACCTTC
>-|-|TRBJ1-1|TRBV29-1
CSVERRGKAEAFF
TGCAGCGTTGAACGTAGGGGGAAAGCTGAAGCTTTCTTT
>TRBD2|-|TRBJ2-2|TRBV24-1
CATSEAGRDTGELFF
TGTGCCACCAGTGAAGCAGGGAGGGACACCGGGGAGCTGTTTTTT
>TRBD2|-|TRBJ2-2|TRBV2
CASSGAGLAGELFF
TGTGCCAGCAGTGGAGCGGGGCTAGCGGGGGAGCTGTTTTTT
>TRBD2|-|TRBJ2-5|TRBV5-1
CASRTSGAQETQYF
TGCGCCAGCAGAACTAGCGGGGCACAAGAGACCCAGTACTTC
>-|-|TRBJ1-1|TRBV11-2
CASSEQGNTEAFF
TGTGCCAGCAGCGAGCAGGGGAACACTGAAGCTTTCTTT
>-|-|TRBJ1-1|TRBV7-9
CATTPPGGLNTEAFF
TGTGCCACCACCCCCCCGGGGGGACTGAACACTGAAGCTTTCTTT
>-|-|TRBJ1-6|TRBV4-1
CASSQVLGAAYNSPLHF
TGCGCCAGCAGCCAAGTGCTGGGAGCCGCCTATAATTCACCCCTCCACTTT
>TRBD1|-|TRBJ2-6|TRBV2
CASKTQGAGANVLTF
TGTGCCAGCAAGACTCAGGGGGCTGGGGCCAACGTCCTGACTTTC
>-|-|TRBJ2-1|TRBV11-2
CASSLRGGALNEQFF
TGTGCCAGCAGCTTAAGAGGGGGGGCCTTAAATGAGCAGTTCTTC